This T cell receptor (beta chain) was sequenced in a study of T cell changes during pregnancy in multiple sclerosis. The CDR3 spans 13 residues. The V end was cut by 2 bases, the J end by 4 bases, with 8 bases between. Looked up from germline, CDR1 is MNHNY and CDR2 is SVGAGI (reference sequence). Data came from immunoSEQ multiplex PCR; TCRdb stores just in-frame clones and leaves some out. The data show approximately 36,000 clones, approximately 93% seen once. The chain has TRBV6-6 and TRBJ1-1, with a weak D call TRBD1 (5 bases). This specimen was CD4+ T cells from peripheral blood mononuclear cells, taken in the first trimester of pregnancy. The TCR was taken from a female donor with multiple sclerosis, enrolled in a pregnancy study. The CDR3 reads CASSYGATTEAFF. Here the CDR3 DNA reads TGTGCCAGCAGTTACGGGGCCACCACTGAAGCTTTCTTT.